Presented here are 9 T cell receptor beta chains from one specimen sequenced in a study of blood T cells in healthy people across ages. Primed by a sample-barcoded 5' primer and a J-beta primer mix, a second PCR proceeded for 7 to 11 cycles. TCRdb redid the calling of the 5' RACE reads with MiXCR, one entry per CDR3 protein. The sample consists of more than 1,000,000 distinct CDR3 sequences, about 25% of them appearing once. The sample also formed part of further work on T cells of mothers and their children.

Sequencing used blood. Receptor source: a girl aged 2 to 9 in good health.

This clonotype was found a few times. The gene calls are TRBV4-1 and TRBJ2-1; 13 bases are shared with TRBD2. There are 15 residues in the CDR3. The J segment lost 11 bases and the V segment lost 4 bases, leaving 8 bases of the junction unmatched. From germline, CDR1 is MGHRA and CDR2 YSYEKL. CDR3 bases: TGCGCCAGCAGCCCGGGACTAGCGGGGTTTGGCCAGCAGTTCTTC. Residues: CASSPGLAGFGQQFF.

As regards this clonotype: One junction end does not reproduce the germline sequence, and a read error may be involved. The chain couples TRBV3-1 to TRBJ1-6; D gene unclear. CDR1 is LGHDT, CDR2 YNNKEL, per germline (reference sequence). The CDR3 runs 13 residues. DNA of the CDR3: TGTGCCAGCAGCCAAGACCCCAGCGAACGGATCCGCTTT. Translated, it gives CASSQDPSERIRF.

This chain joins TRBV11-2 and TRBJ2-7; D not resolved. The germline V and J ends were trimmed by 1 base and 6 bases, with 13 bases remaining between them. The CDR3 extends over 14 amino acids. Germline CDR1 and CDR2: SGHAT and FQNNGV. CDR3 bases: TGTGCCAGCAGCTTAGGAGTCTCCTCCGGCGAGCAGTACTTC. It specifies CASSLGVSSGEQYF. The full variable domain, rest sourced from reference TRBV11-2 and TRBJ2-7, is EAGVAQSPRYKIIEKRQSVAFWCNPISGHATLYWYQQILGQGPKLLIQFQNNGVVDDSQLPKDRFSAERLKGVDSTLKIQPAKLEDSAVYLCASSLGVSSGEQYFGPGTRLTVT.

The V and J genes are TRBV28 and TRBJ2-4; D may be TRBD2 (6 bases). The CDR3 covers 16 residues. CDR1 and CDR2 (germline): MDHEN, SYDVKM. V lost 6 bases and J lost 0, with 15 bases in between. The CDR3 loop reads CASSLPGGLAKNIQYF. CDR3 nucleotides: TGTGCCAGCAGCCTTCCAGGAGGGCTAGCCAAAAACATTCAGTACTTC.

The chain uses TRBV20-1 and TRBJ2-3; no clear D gene. This CDR3 comprises 13 residues. Trimming removed 3 bases from V and 2 bases from J, with 9 bases in between. Germline-derived CDR1 and CDR2 are DFQATT and SNEGSKA (reference sequence). The CDR3 sequence is CSASRRLTDTQYF. DNA of the CDR3: TGCAGTGCTAGCCGGCGGCTCACAGATACGCAGTATTTT.

The sample holds many counts of this clonotype. The chain couples TRBV29-1 to TRBJ2-5; D call uncertain. Germline V lookup: CDR1 SQVTM, CDR2 ANQGSEA. The V end was cut by 8 bases, the J end by 11 bases, with 12 bases between. The CDR3 contains 9 residues. The CDR3 protein is CSFLRKQYF. In DNA form, the CDR3 reads TGCAGCTTTTTACGAAAGCAGTACTTC. The whole variable domain, remainder taken from reference TRBV29-1 and TRBJ2-5, is SAVISQKPSRDICQRGTSLTIQCQVDSQVTMMFWYRQQPGQSLTLIATANQGSEATYESGFVIDKFPISRPNLTFSTLTVSNMSPEDSSIYLCSFLRKQYFGPGTRLLVL.

In this sample, this clonotype turned up a few times. The chain carries TRBV5-1 and TRBJ2-5; possibly TRBD2 for D (5 bases). V shed 0 bases and J shed 3 bases, with 6 bases lying between them. This CDR3 is built from 13 residues. Germline V gene data show CDR1 as SGHRS and CDR2 as YFSETQ. CDR3: CASSLDGKETQYF. Written as DNA, the CDR3 is TGCGCCAGCAGCTTGGACGGGAAAGAGACCCAGTACTTC.

The sample holds a few counts of this clonotype. This chain uses TRBV13 with TRBJ2-6; tentative D call: TRBD1 (5 bases). Germline V lookup: CDR1 PRHDT, CDR2 FYEKMQ (reference sequence). The CDR3 length is 16 residues. Deletions cut 5 bases from V and 2 bases from J, with 13 bases between. DNA of the CDR3: TGTGCCAGCAGCAAAGACAGAAACGCTGGGGCCAACGTCCTGACTTTC. Its protein is CASSKDRNAGANVLTF.

J is TRBJ2-7 and V is TRBV5-4; D is possibly TRBD1 (5 bases). In germline, CDR1 is SGHNT, CDR2 YYREEE (reference sequence). The CDR3 is 14 amino acids. The V and J ends lost 0 bases and 3 bases respectively, with 10 bases between them. CDR3 DNA: TGTGCCAGCAGCTTGGCAGGGCGAATCTACGAGCAGTACTTC. Its translation: CASSLAGRIYEQYF.